What follows are 23 T cell receptor beta chains derived from one specimen sequenced in a study of blood T cell repertoires in COVID-19. This table comes from immunoSEQ multiplex PCR, and its TCRdb copy is limited to in-frame clones, with some not included. The table shows about 250,000 clones, with about four fifths occurring only once. Sample: PBMCs or T cells enriched from blood (not recorded which). The receptors shown here come from a man aged 40-49 years who had been exposed to COVID-19.

This chain links TRBV24-1 with TRBJ1-6; D is undetermined. Germline CDR1 reads KGHDR; CDR2 reads SFDVKD. Trimming stripped 4 bases from V and 10 bases from J, with 13 bases between. The CDR3 has 14 amino acids. The CDR3 here is CATSEAGTWSPLHF. CDR3 coding DNA: TGTGCCACCAGTGAGGCAGGTACCTGGTCACCCCTCCACTTT.

The chain has TRBV4-2 and TRBJ2-7; D unresolved. Germline CDR1 and CDR2: LGHNA and YNFKEQ. There are 15 residues in the CDR3. Trimming pared 0 bases from V and 6 bases from J, leaving 15 bases between. CDR3: CASSQESGQAAEQYF. The CDR3 DNA reads as TGTGCCAGCAGCCAAGAAAGTGGTCAGGCCGCCGAGCAGTACTTC.

The chain employs TRBV5-1 and TRBJ1-1; TRBD1 matches 8 bases. This CDR3 has 15 amino acids. Unmatched junction bases numbered 3, after V lost 1 base and J lost 1 base. The germline V gene has CDR1 SGHRS and CDR2 YFSETQ. DNA for the CDR3: TGCGCCAGCAGCTTGTTGCAGGGGGCGAACACTGAAGCTTTCTTT. Translation: CASSLLQGANTEAFF.

This clone was detected only once. J is TRBJ2-7 and V is TRBV21-1; the table's D call, TRBD2, has no DNA check behind it. TRBV21-1 is a listed pseudogene. The CDR3 contains 16 residues. Written as DNA, the CDR3 is TGTGCCAGCAGCAACGATTCCATCGGGTCCTCCTACGAGCAGTACTTC. Translated: CASSNDSIGSSYEQYF.

This clone was seen just once. The chain has TRBV7-9 and TRBJ1-1; tentative D call: TRBD1 (5 bases). With 5 bases removed from V and 5 bases from J, the gap between germline ends came to 18 bases. CDR1 is SEHNR and CDR2 is FQNEAQ in the germline V gene (reference sequence). This CDR3 has 15 amino acids. The CDR3 nucleotides are TGTGCCAGCAGCCCCGGCCGGCAGGGAGGGACTGAAGCTTTCTTT. This encodes CASSPGRQGGTEAFF.

This sequence joins TRBV3-1 (or the pseudogene TRBV3-2) and TRBJ1-5; maybe TRBD1 (6 bases). Trimming cost V 1 base and J 3 bases, with 7 bases left between them. CDR3 length: 14 amino acids. Germline V gene lookup returns CDR1 LGHDT and CDR2 YNNKEL (reference sequence). CDR3 sequence reads: CASSQAGANQPQHF. The CDR3 DNA is TGTGCCAGCAGCCAAGCAGGGGCCAATCAGCCCCAGCATTTT.

The rearrangement joins TRBV2 to TRBJ1-6; TRBD1 matches 8 bases. The CDR3 spans 14 residues. The germline V gene encodes CDR1 SNHLY and CDR2 FYNNEI. J lost 10 bases, V lost 4 bases, and 6 bases had no gene match. CDR3 DNA sequence: TGTGCCAGCAGTGCGGACAGGGTCGGATCACCCCTCCACTTT. Protein product: CASSADRVGSPLHF. Complete variable domain (other parts from reference TRBV2 and TRBJ1-6): EPEVTQTPSHQVTQMGQEVILRCVPISNHLYFYWYRQILGQKVEFLVSFYNNEISEKSEIFDDQFSVERPDGSNFTLKIRSTKLEDSAMYFCASSADRVGSPLHFGNGTRLTVT.

The chain recombines TRBV27 with TRBJ1-1, with D perhaps matching TRBD1 (5 bases). In germline, CDR1 is MNHEY, CDR2 SMNVEV (reference sequence). There are 14 residues in the CDR3. Trimming shortened V by 5 bases and J by 0 bases, and 10 bases separated the two germline ends. The CDR3 nucleotides are TGTGCCAGCAGTCCCCTGACAGTGAACACTGAAGCTTTCTTT. It encodes CASSPLTVNTEAFF.

CDR3 residues: CASSSRIVEQFF. The CDR3 nucleotides read TGTGCCAGCAGTTCTAGAATAGTCGAGCAGTTCTTC. The V call is TRBV7-9, the J call TRBJ2-1; no clear D. Germline values: CDR1 SEHNR, CDR2 FQNEAQ (reference sequence). The V end lost 6 bases, the J end lost 10 bases, and 13 bases lay between the germline ends. This CDR3 is built from 12 residues.

This sequence joins TRBV10-2 and TRBJ2-7, with 11 bases that match TRBD2. From germline, CDR1 is WSHSY and CDR2 SAAADI. This CDR3 comprises 16 residues. The trim removed 2 bases at V and 5 bases at J, leaving 8 bases unmatched. The CDR3 sequence is CASSEKDIAGGDEQYF. CDR3 nucleotides: TGCGCCAGCAGTGAGAAGGATATAGCGGGAGGGGACGAGCAGTACTTC.

The chain has TRBV11-2 and TRBJ1-5; a possible D gene is TRBD1 (5 bases). Trimming shortened V by 5 bases and J by 7 bases, and 12 bases separated the two germline ends. CDR1 is SGHAT and CDR2 is FQNNGV in the germline V gene. The CDR3 is 13 residues long. The CDR3 loop reads CASSQGSQQPQHF. The CDR3 coding sequence is TGTGCCAGCAGCCAGGGAAGCCAACAGCCCCAGCATTTT.

This chain connects TRBV12-3 or TRBV12-4 to TRBJ2-1, with D unresolved. V was cut by 5 bases and J by 7 bases, with 6 bases left in between. The CDR3 is made up of 11 amino acids. The CDR3 protein is CASSPLNEQFF. Here the CDR3 DNA reads TGTGCCAGCAGTCCTCTGAATGAGCAGTTCTTC.

This clone appeared many times. The rearrangement joins TRBV30 to TRBJ1-6; possibly TRBD1 for D (6 bases). Germline V gene sequence: CDR1 GTSNPN, CDR2 SVGIG (reference sequence). This CDR3 spans 14 amino acids. V shed 4 bases and J shed 7 bases, with 14 bases lying between them. The CDR3 loop is CAWIGDMANSPLHF. Written as DNA, the CDR3 is TGTGCCTGGATTGGGGACATGGCCAATTCACCCCTCCACTTT.

Only one count was recorded for this clone. The CDR3: CASSPMPASSGNTIYF. CDR3 bases: TGTGCCAGCAGCCCCATGCCAGCTAGCTCTGGAAACACCATATATTTT. The chain recombines TRBV9 with TRBJ1-3; D is undetermined. This CDR3 contains 16 residues. The V end lost 4 bases, the J end lost 0 bases, and 14 bases lay between the germline ends. Germline lookup yields CDR1 SGDLS and CDR2 YYNGEE.

CDR3 DNA sequence: TGTGCCAGCAGTGTTCTCCGGGAGCTGTTTTTT. It is translated as CASSVLRELFF. The chain recombines TRBV2 with TRBJ2-2; D is uncertain. V was shortened by 4 bases and J by 9 bases, with 6 bases between the two germline ends. This CDR3 is 11 amino acids long. Germline CDR1 and CDR2: SNHLY and FYNNEI.

The chain joins TRBV6-5 to TRBJ1-5; D is undetermined. V was pared by 1 base and J by 5 bases, with 6 bases between. The germline gives CDR1 MNHEY, CDR2 SVGAGI. The CDR3 runs to 13 residues. The CDR3 sequence is CASSYLGDQPQHF. The CDR3 DNA sequence: TGTGCCAGCAGTTACTTGGGAGATCAGCCCCAGCATTTT.

The V and J genes are TRBV7-8 and TRBJ2-7; 10 bases map to TRBD2. CDR1 is SGHVS and CDR2 is FQNEAQ in the germline V gene. The CDR3 extends over 17 amino acids. V shed 0 bases and J 5 bases; nucleotides not matched to a gene: 10. This chain's CDR3 is CASSLARAASGSHEQYF. Written as DNA, the CDR3 is TGTGCCAGCAGCTTAGCTCGGGCGGCTAGCGGGAGCCACGAGCAGTACTTC.

The chain couples TRBV10-1 to TRBJ1-6; TRBD1 might be the D (5 bases). The germline V gene encodes CDR1 WNHNN and CDR2 SYGVQD (reference sequence). There are 15 residues in the CDR3. Trimming stripped 4 bases from V and 8 bases from J, with 15 bases between. The CDR3 DNA sequence: TGCGCCAGCAGTGCCCGGCAGGGCACAGATTCACCCCTCCACTTT. This translates into CASSARQGTDSPLHF.

V is TRBV5-1 and J is TRBJ1-1; D is perhaps TRBD1 (5 bases). The CDR3 totals 14 residues. Germline CDR1 is SGHRS and CDR2 is YFSETQ. Trimming took off 1 base at V and 3 bases at J, with 10 bases between the two ends. The CDR3 DNA reads as TGCGCCAGCAGCTTGCAGGGTGTGGACACTGAAGCTTTCTTT. Its translation is CASSLQGVDTEAFF.

This clone has just a few counts. The identical CDR3 is also encoded by other nucleotide sequences in the sample. The chain carries TRBV25-1 and TRBJ2-3; D not certain. This CDR3 spans 14 amino acids. Germline CDR1 MGHDK, CDR2 SYGVNS. V lost 0 bases to trimming and J lost 3 bases, with 7 bases between them. CDR3 region: CASSEYSLTDTQYF. The CDR3 DNA follows: TGTGCCAGCAGTGAATATTCCCTGACAGATACGCAGTATTTT.

This chain connects TRBV2 to TRBJ2-1; possibly TRBD2 for D (6 bases). The germline V and J ends were trimmed by 6 bases and 6 bases, with 15 bases remaining between them. Germline values: CDR1 SNHLY, CDR2 FYNNEI. The CDR3 spans 14 residues. The CDR3 region is CASSKRRGGNEQFF. The CDR3 region has the DNA TGTGCCAGCAGCAAGCGGCGGGGAGGCAATGAGCAGTTCTTC.

This rearrangement joins TRBV24-1 to TRBJ2-1, with D perhaps TRBD1 (6 bases). V gave up 9 bases and J gave up 6 bases, with 14 bases separating them. From germline, CDR1 is KGHDR and CDR2 SFDVKD. The CDR3 has 13 residues. The chain's CDR3 is CATLDRKSNEQFF. CDR3 bases: TGTGCCACCCTCGACAGGAAGAGCAATGAGCAGTTCTTC.

The J gene is TRBJ1-5, the V gene TRBV7-9; a weak D match, TRBD1 (6 bases). Looked up from germline, CDR1 is SEHNR and CDR2 is FQNEAQ (reference sequence). The germline V and J ends were trimmed by 5 bases and 0 bases, with 8 bases remaining between them. The CDR3 is made up of 14 amino acids. The CDR3 nucleotides are TGTGCCAGCAGCGGACAGAGTAGCAATCAGCCCCAGCATTTT. This translates into CASSGQSSNQPQHF.